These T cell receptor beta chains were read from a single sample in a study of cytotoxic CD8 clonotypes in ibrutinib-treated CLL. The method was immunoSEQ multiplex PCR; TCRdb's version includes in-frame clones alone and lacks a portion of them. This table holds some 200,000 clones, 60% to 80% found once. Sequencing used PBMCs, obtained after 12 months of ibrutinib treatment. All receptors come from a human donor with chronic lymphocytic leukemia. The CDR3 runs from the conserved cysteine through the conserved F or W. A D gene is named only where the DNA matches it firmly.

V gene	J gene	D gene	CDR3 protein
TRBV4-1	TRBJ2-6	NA	CASSQFSRANVLTF
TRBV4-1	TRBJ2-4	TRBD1	CASSQSLQGGQNIQYF
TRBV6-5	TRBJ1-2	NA	CASRIGGADGYTF
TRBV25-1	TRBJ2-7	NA	CASAPTSSYEQYF
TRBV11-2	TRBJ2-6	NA	CASSFGSISGANVLTF
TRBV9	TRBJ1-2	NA	CASSVDPGRGSGYTF
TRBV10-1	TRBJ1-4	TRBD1	CASGDGTANEKLFF
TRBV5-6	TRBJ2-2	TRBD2	CASSLGGLAGGPYTGELFF
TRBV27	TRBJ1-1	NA	CASTTASNTEAFF
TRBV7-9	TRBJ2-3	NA	CASSLEKGGTDTQYF
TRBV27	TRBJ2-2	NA	CATQGLGQNTGELFF
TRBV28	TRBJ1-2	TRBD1	CASSSGTGSRGGYTF
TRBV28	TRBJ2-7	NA	CASSSGSPYEQYF
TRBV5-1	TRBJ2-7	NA	CASSGQSSYEQYF
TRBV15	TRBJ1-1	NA	CATSSWDAISEAFF
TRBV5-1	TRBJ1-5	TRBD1	CASSLGGDRGQPQHF
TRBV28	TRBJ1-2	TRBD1	CASRSTGADGYTF
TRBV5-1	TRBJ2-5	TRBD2	CASSFGTSGSGETQYF
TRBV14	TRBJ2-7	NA	CASSPGDSLFSYEQYF
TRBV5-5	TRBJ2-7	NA	CASSLVKTSTLYEQYF
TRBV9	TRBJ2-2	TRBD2	CASGGTSANTGELFF
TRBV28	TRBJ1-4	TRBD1	CASSSPGTANEKLFF
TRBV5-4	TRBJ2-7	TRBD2	CASSPPSGSRYEQYF
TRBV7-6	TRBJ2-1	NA	CASSLDGWEQFF
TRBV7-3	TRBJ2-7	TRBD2	CASSSGSGANYEQYF
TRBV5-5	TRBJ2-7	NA	CASSFDLGVTEQYF
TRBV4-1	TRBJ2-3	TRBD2	CASSQDAVAGVTDTQYF
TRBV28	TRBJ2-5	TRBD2	CASGGRETQYF